This TCR beta chain was found in a study of shared clonotypes between healthy human individuals. Study-level background: Participating donors consisted of two women and a few men aged 18 to 49.

CDR3 length: 15 residues. J lost 7 bases, V lost 4 bases, and 7 bases had no gene match. Germline values: CDR1 LGHNA, CDR2 YNFKEQ. Remarks on this clone: Its antigen is unknown.

Notes on the study in general: Sequencing depth was expected to influence donor clonotype sharing.

The method was immunoSEQ multiplex PCR; TCRdb's version includes in-frame clones alone and lacks a portion of them. The table shows about 600,000 clones, with around 95% occurring only once. Naive-designated CD8 cells lacked CD45RO, were positively enriched for CCR7, and omitted terminally differentiated effector memory CD45RA+ cells. The sequence derives from a young woman in good health. The source material was naive CD8+ T cells sorted from blood. The chain employs TRBV4-2 and TRBJ2-7; 13 bases are shared with TRBD2. CDR3 bases: TGTGCCAGCAGCCTTGGACTAGCGGGAGAAGGGGAGCAGTACTTC. It yields the protein CASSLGLAGEGEQYF.